The entry below gives a single T cell receptor (beta chain) sequence along with its context. The antigen is unknown. Amplification used 60 Vbeta primers and 13 Jbeta primers. The table came from immunoSEQ multiplex PCR; TCRdb's copy has only in-frame clones and leaves some out. The sample includes tens of thousands of clones, roughly four fifths seen only once; the top ten take about 7%. This CDR3 is built from 16 residues. V lost 0 bases, J lost 8 bases, and 8 bases stayed unmatched. Germline CDR1 and CDR2: SGHAT and FQNNGV. This sample was taken from a study of cytomegalovirus exposure and HLA in healthy donors. Points from the study as a whole: It was assumed in the presence/absence analyses that sequencing depth was roughly uniform across donors.

Sequenced input: PBMCs. V usage is TRBV11-2 and J usage is TRBJ2-1, with 9 bases lining up with TRBD2. The origin of this receptor is a human donor in good health. Written as DNA, the CDR3 is TGTGCCAGCAGCTTAGATGGATCTAGCGGGGTTGATGAGCAGTTCTTC. It is translated as CASSLDGSSGVDEQFF.